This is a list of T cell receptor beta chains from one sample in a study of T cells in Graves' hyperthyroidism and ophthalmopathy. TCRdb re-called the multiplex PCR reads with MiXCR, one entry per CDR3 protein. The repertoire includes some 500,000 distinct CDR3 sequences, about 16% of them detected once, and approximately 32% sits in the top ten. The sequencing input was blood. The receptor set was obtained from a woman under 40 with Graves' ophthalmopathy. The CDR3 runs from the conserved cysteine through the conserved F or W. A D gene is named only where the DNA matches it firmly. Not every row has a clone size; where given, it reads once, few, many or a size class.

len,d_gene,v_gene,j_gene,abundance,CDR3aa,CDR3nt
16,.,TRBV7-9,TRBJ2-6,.,CASSSLGATGANVLTF,TGTGCCAGCAGCTCGCTGGGGGCGACTGGGGCCAACGTCCTGACTTTC
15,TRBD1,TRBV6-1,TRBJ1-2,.,CAGSETGALGYGYTF,TGTGCCGGCAGTGAAACAGGGGCGCTCGGCTATGGCTACACCTTC
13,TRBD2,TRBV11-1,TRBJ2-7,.,CASSWSGTYEQYF,TGTGCCAGCAGCTGGAGCGGGACCTACGAGCAGTACTTC
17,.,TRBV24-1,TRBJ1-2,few,CATSDLLLQGLNYGYTF,TGTGCCACCAGTGATTTATTATTGCAGGGGCTCAACTATGGCTACACCTTC
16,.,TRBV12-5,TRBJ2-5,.,CASASTEGAEKETQYF,TGTGCTAGTGCCTCTACGGAGGGGGCGGAAAAAGAGACCCAGTACTTC
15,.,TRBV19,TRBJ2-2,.,CASIVNVAGTGELFF,TGTGCCAGTATTGTTAATGTGGCCGGCACCGGGGAGCTGTTTTTT
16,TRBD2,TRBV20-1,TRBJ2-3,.,CSASGLAGHNTDTQYF,TGCAGTGCTAGCGGACTAGCGGGACACAATACAGATACGCAGTATTTT
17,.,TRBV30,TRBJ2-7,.,CAWSVLGYRELTYEQYF,TGTGCCTGGAGTGTACTGGGCTATCGTGAGTTAACCTACGAGCAGTACTTC
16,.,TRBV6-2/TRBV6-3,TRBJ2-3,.,CASSFRGRTSTDTQYF,TGTGCCAGCAGTTTCAGGGGACGAACTAGCACAGATACGCAGTATTTT
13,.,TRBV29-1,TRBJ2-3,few,CSVGLRRTDTQYF,TGCAGCGTTGGTTTACGGCGCACAGATACGCAGTATTTT
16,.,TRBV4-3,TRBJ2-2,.,CASSQDPSRGPGELFF,TGCGCCAGCAGCCAAGATCCTTCCAGAGGGCCCGGGGAGCTGTTTTTT
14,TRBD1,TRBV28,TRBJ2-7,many,CASGDRVASWEQYF,TGTGCCAGCGGGGACAGGGTGGCCTCTTGGGAGCAGTACTTC
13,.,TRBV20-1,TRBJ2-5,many,CSARDWGQETQYF,TGCAGTGCTAGAGACTGGGGGCAGGAGACCCAGTACTTC
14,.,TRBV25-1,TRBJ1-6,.,CASSEVGGNSPLHF,TGTGCCAGCAGTGAAGTGGGGGGAAATTCACCCCTCCACTTT
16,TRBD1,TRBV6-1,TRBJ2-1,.,CASSTYRGQGYNEQFF,TGTGCCAGCAGTACGTACAGGGGGCAGGGGTACAATGAGCAGTTCTTC
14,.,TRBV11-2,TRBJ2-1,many,CASSLFGAQDEQFF,TGTGCCAGCAGCTTATTTGGGGCGCAGGATGAGCAGTTCTTC
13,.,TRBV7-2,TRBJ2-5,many,CASSLDRIETQYF,TGTGCCAGCAGCTTAGACAGAATAGAGACCCAGTACTTC
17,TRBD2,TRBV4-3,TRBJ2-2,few,CASSQYLAGKNTGELFF,TGCGCCAGCAGCCAATACCTAGCGGGAAAGAACACCGGGGAGCTGTTTTTT
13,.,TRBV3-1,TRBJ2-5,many,CASSQGPRETQYF,TGTGCCAGCAGCCAGGGGCCGAGAGAGACCCAGTACTTC
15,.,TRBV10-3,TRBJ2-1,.,CAISGRSSSYNEQFF,TGTGCCATCAGTGGCAGATCATCATCCTACAATGAGCAGTTCTTC
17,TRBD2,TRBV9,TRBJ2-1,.,CASSVQREGRPYNEQFF,TGTGCCAGCAGCGTACAGCGGGAGGGCCGACCCTACAATGAGCAGTTCTTC
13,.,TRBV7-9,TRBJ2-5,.,CASSLAWQETQYF,TGTGCCAGCAGCTTAGCCTGGCAAGAGACCCAGTACTTC
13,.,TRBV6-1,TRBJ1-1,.,CASAEQGGTEAFF,TGTGCCAGCGCCGAACAGGGCGGCACTGAAGCTTTCTTT
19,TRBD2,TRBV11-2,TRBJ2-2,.,CASSPIPGLAGYLTGELFF,TGTGCCAGCAGCCCCATCCCAGGACTAGCGGGCTACCTCACCGGGGAGCTGTTTTTT
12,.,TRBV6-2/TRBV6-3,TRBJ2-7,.,CASRHRAYEQYF,TGTGCCAGCAGGCACAGGGCCTACGAGCAGTACTTC
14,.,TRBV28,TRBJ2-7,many,CASSRLQGKIEQYF,TGTGCCAGCAGTAGGTTGCAGGGTAAGATCGAGCAGTACTTC
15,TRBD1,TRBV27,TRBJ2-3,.,CASGTDSLGTDTQYF,TGTGCCAGCGGGACAGACTCTTTAGGCACAGATACGCAGTATTTT
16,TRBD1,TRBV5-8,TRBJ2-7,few,CASSVTWTGFSYEQYF,TGTGCCAGCAGCGTCACTTGGACAGGCTTCTCCTACGAGCAGTACTTC
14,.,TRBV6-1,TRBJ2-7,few,CASRLSTGTYEQYF,TGTGCCAGCAGACTTTCGACAGGAACCTACGAGCAGTACTTC
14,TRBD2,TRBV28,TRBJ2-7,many,CASRNSGRSYEQYF,TGTGCCAGCAGAAATAGCGGGAGGTCCTACGAGCAGTACTTC
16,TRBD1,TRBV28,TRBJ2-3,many,CASSFATGSQADTQYF,TGTGCCAGCAGTTTCGCGACAGGGAGTCAGGCAGATACGCAGTATTTT
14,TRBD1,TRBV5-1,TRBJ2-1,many,CASSSRTGGSEQFF,TGCGCCAGCAGCTCCCGGACAGGGGGCAGTGAGCAGTTCTTC
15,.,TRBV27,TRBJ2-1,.,CASSSPGTLINEQFF,TGTGCCAGCAGTTCCCCCGGGACCCTAATCAATGAGCAGTTCTTC
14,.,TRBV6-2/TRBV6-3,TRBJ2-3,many,CASKPGRGTDTQYF,TGTGCCAGCAAACCCGGGAGAGGCACAGATACGCAGTATTTT
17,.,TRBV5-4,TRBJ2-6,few,CASSPRGSSPGANVLTF,TGTGCCAGCAGCCCCCGGGGGTCTAGCCCTGGGGCCAACGTCCTGACTTTC
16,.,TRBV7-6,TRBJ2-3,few,CASSALGGGSTDTQYF,TGTGCCAGCAGCGCGCTCGGGGGTGGGAGCACAGATACGCAGTATTTT
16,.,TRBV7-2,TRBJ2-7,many,CASSFDSGNRAYEQYF,TGTGCCAGCAGCTTCGATAGTGGGAACAGGGCGTACGAGCAGTACTTC
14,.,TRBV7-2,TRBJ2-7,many,CASSVVGTGYEQYF,TGTGCCAGCAGCGTAGTTGGCACTGGTTACGAGCAGTACTTC
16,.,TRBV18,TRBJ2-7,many,CASSPRTIIIFYEQYF,TGTGCCAGCTCACCACGGACGATTATCATCTTTTACGAGCAGTACTTC
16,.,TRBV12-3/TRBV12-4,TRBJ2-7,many,CASSLSPGTIGYEQYF,TGTGCCAGCAGTTTAAGCCCCGGGACCATCGGCTACGAGCAGTACTTC
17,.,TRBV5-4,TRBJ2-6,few,CASSSPEGVSGANVLTF,TGTGCCAGCAGCTCCCCGGAGGGAGTCTCTGGGGCCAACGTCCTGACTTTC
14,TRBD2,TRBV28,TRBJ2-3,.,CASESGGLTDTQYF,TGTGCCAGCGAATCGGGAGGTCTCACAGATACGCAGTATTTT
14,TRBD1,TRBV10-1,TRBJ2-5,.,CASSERGQDETQYF,TGCGCCAGCAGTGAACGGGGACAGGACGAGACCCAGTACTTC
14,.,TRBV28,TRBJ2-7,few,CASSLEGFTYEQYF,TGTGCCAGCAGTTTAGAGGGGTTCACCTACGAGCAGTACTTC
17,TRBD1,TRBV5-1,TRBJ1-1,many,CASSRGQGSNLNTEAFF,TGCGCCAGCAGCAGGGGACAGGGCAGCAATTTGAACACTGAAGCTTTCTTT
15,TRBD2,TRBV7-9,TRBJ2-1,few,CASQSSGSSYNEQFF,TGTGCCAGCCAATCTAGCGGCAGCTCCTACAATGAGCAGTTCTTC
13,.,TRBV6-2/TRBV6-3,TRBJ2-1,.,CASTPSSYNEQFF,TGTGCCAGCACCCCGAGCTCCTACAATGAGCAGTTCTTC
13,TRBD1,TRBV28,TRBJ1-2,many,CASSLGTGYRYTF,TGTGCCAGCAGTTTGGGGACAGGCTATCGCTACACCTTC
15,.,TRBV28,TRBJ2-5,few,CASSFLGLREETQYF,TGTGCCAGCAGTTTTCTAGGCCTCAGGGAAGAGACCCAGTACTTC
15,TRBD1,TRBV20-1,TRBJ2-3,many,CSAISGQGVADTQYF,TGCAGTGCTATCTCAGGACAGGGGGTGGCAGATACGCAGTATTTT
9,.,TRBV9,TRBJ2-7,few,CASMGEQYF,TGTGCCAGCATGGGCGAGCAGTACTTC
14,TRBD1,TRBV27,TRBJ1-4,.,CASSLTGPREKLFF,TGTGCCAGCAGCCTGACAGGGCCCCGTGAAAAACTGTTTTTT
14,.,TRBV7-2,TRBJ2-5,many,CASSLRGPGRTQYF,TGTGCCAGCAGCTTACGAGGTCCTGGGAGGACCCAGTACTTC
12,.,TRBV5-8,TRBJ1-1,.,CASSFYRGEAFF,TGTGCCAGCAGCTTCTATAGAGGTGAAGCTTTCTTT
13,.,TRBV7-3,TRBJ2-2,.,CASSLTWAGELFF,TGTGCCAGCAGCTTAACGTGGGCCGGGGAGCTGTTTTTT
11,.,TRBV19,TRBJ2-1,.,CASSIGDEQFF,TGTGCCAGTAGTATCGGGGACGAGCAGTTCTTC
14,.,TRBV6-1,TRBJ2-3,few,CASSATITTDTQYF,TGTGCCAGCAGTGCCACTATAACCACGGATACGCAGTATTTT
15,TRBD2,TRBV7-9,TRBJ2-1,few,CASTLSRGVGDEQFF,TGTGCCAGCACCCTTAGTCGGGGGGTCGGCGATGAGCAGTTCTTC
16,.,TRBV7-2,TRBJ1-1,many,CASSLLQNSPNTEAFF,TGTGCCAGCAGCTTGCTTCAGAACAGTCCTAACACTGAAGCTTTCTTT